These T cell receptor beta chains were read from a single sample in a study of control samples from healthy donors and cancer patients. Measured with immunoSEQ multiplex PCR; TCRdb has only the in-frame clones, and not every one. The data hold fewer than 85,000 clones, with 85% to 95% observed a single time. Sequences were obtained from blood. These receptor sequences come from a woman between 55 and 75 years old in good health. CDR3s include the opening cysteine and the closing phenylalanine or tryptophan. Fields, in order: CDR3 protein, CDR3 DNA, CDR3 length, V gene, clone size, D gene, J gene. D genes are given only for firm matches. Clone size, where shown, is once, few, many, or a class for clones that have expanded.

CDR3 protein: CASSLSRVGGEKLFF
CDR3 DNA: TGTGCCAGCAGCCTGTCCCGGGTTGGGGGTGAAAAACTGTTTTTT
CDR3 length: 15
V gene: TRBV9
clone size: .
D gene: .
J gene: TRBJ1-4

CDR3 protein: CASSRTEISGNTIYF
CDR3 DNA: TGTGCCAGCTCACGTACAGAAATCTCTGGAAACACCATATATTTT
CDR3 length: 15
V gene: TRBV18
clone size: .
D gene: .
J gene: TRBJ1-3

CDR3 protein: CASSWGQSEQFF
CDR3 DNA: TGTGCCAGCAGCTGGGGGCAATCTGAGCAGTTCTTC
CDR3 length: 12
V gene: TRBV5-8
clone size: .
D gene: .
J gene: TRBJ2-1

CDR3 protein: CASSSGQVRDTQYF
CDR3 DNA: TGTGCCAGCAGCTCAGGACAGGTGCGAGATACGCAGTATTTT
CDR3 length: 14
V gene: TRBV5-4
clone size: .
D gene: TRBD1
J gene: TRBJ2-3

CDR3 protein: CASSFTQNTEAFF
CDR3 DNA: TGTGCCAGCAGCTTTACACAAAACACTGAAGCTTTCTTT
CDR3 length: 13
V gene: TRBV11-2
clone size: .
D gene: .
J gene: TRBJ1-1

CDR3 protein: CASREGSGELFF
CDR3 DNA: TGCGCCTCCAGAGAGGGTTCCGGGGAGCTGTTTTTT
CDR3 length: 12
V gene: TRBV5-1
clone size: .
D gene: .
J gene: TRBJ2-2

CDR3 protein: CASRLTGESYGYTF
CDR3 DNA: TGCGCCAGCAGGTTGACAGGGGAGAGCTATGGCTACACCTTC
CDR3 length: 14
V gene: TRBV5-1
clone size: .
D gene: TRBD1
J gene: TRBJ1-2

CDR3 protein: CASRFTGDTEAFF
CDR3 DNA: TGTGCCAGCAGATTTACAGGGGACACTGAAGCTTTCTTT
CDR3 length: 13
V gene: TRBV12-3/TRBV12-4
clone size: .
D gene: TRBD1
J gene: TRBJ1-1

CDR3 protein: CATSSQGGTGRTGRYNEQFF
CDR3 DNA: TGTGCCACCAGCAGTCAGGGCGGGACGGGGAGGACTGGCAGGTACAATGAGCAGTTCTTC
CDR3 length: 20
V gene: TRBV15
clone size: .
D gene: .
J gene: TRBJ2-1

CDR3 protein: CASSFKSQTWGKNIQYF
CDR3 DNA: TGTGCCAGCAGCTTTAAGAGCCAAACGTGGGGCAAAAACATTCAGTACTTC
CDR3 length: 17
V gene: TRBV7-9
clone size: .
D gene: .
J gene: TRBJ2-4

CDR3 protein: CASSYGAGSSYEQYF
CDR3 DNA: TGTGCCAGCAGTTACGGGGCAGGGTCGTCCTACGAGCAGTACTTC
CDR3 length: 15
V gene: TRBV6-5
clone size: .
D gene: .
J gene: TRBJ2-7

CDR3 protein: CSVRGQGATNTEAFF
CDR3 DNA: TGCAGCGTTCGGGGACAGGGGGCAACGAACACTGAAGCTTTCTTT
CDR3 length: 15
V gene: TRBV29-1
clone size: .
D gene: TRBD1
J gene: TRBJ1-1

CDR3 protein: CASSQDLGRETQYF
CDR3 DNA: TGTGCCAGCAGCCAAGATTTAGGGAGAGAGACCCAGTACTTC
CDR3 length: 14
V gene: TRBV3-1/TRBV3-2
clone size: .
D gene: .
J gene: TRBJ2-5

CDR3 protein: CASSSIRVTTNEKLFF
CDR3 DNA: TGTGCCAGCAGCTCGATCAGGGTCACAACTAATGAAAAACTGTTTTTT
CDR3 length: 16
V gene: TRBV28
clone size: .
D gene: .
J gene: TRBJ1-4

CDR3 protein: CASSRFRGTNEKLFF
CDR3 DNA: TGCGCCAGCAGTCGGTTCAGAGGGACTAATGAAAAACTGTTTTTT
CDR3 length: 15
V gene: TRBV5-1
clone size: once
D gene: .
J gene: TRBJ1-4

CDR3 protein: CASSALTSSSSYNEQFF
CDR3 DNA: TGTGCCAGCAGCGCGCTAACTAGTTCAAGCTCCTACAATGAGCAGTTCTTC
CDR3 length: 17
V gene: TRBV5-4
clone size: once
D gene: .
J gene: TRBJ2-1

CDR3 protein: CASSSLEGPYNEQFF
CDR3 DNA: TGCGCCAGCAGTTCATTGGAGGGCCCCTACAATGAGCAGTTCTTC
CDR3 length: 15
V gene: TRBV10-1
clone size: .
D gene: .
J gene: TRBJ2-1

CDR3 protein: CASSVSSGRIDEQFF
CDR3 DNA: TGTGCCAGCTCAGTTTCTAGCGGGAGGATCGATGAGCAGTTCTTC
CDR3 length: 15
V gene: TRBV18
clone size: .
D gene: TRBD2
J gene: TRBJ2-1

CDR3 protein: CASSIQGGTDTQYF
CDR3 DNA: TGTGCCAGCAGCATTCAGGGGGGTACAGATACGCAGTATTTT
CDR3 length: 14
V gene: TRBV5-4
clone size: .
D gene: .
J gene: TRBJ2-3

CDR3 protein: CASSQTVEGGYTF
CDR3 DNA: TGCGCCAGCAGCCAGACAGTAGAAGGTGGCTACACCTTC
CDR3 length: 13
V gene: TRBV5-1
clone size: .
D gene: .
J gene: TRBJ1-2

CDR3 protein: CASSFAGEQYF
CDR3 DNA: TGTGCCAGCAGTTTCGCAGGCGAGCAGTACTTC
CDR3 length: 11
V gene: TRBV12-3/TRBV12-4
clone size: .
D gene: .
J gene: TRBJ2-7

CDR3 protein: CASSPPAGFSYEQYF
CDR3 DNA: TGCGCCAGCAGCCCTCCGGCAGGGTTCTCCTACGAGCAGTACTTC
CDR3 length: 15
V gene: TRBV5-1
clone size: .
D gene: .
J gene: TRBJ2-7

CDR3 protein: CASSLVGGGETQYF
CDR3 DNA: TGCGCCAGCAGCTTGGTGGGCGGAGGAGAGACCCAGTACTTC
CDR3 length: 14
V gene: TRBV5-1
clone size: .
D gene: .
J gene: TRBJ2-5

CDR3 protein: CASSQVGGGYGYTF
CDR3 DNA: TGCGCCAGCAGCCAAGTCGGGGGAGGCTATGGCTACACCTTC
CDR3 length: 14
V gene: TRBV4-1
clone size: few
D gene: .
J gene: TRBJ1-2

CDR3 protein: CASSPDNEDGYTF
CDR3 DNA: TGTGCCAGCAGCCCAGACAACGAGGATGGCTACACCTTC
CDR3 length: 13
V gene: TRBV7-9
clone size: .
D gene: .
J gene: TRBJ1-2

CDR3 protein: CASTRTDSGNTIYF
CDR3 DNA: TGTGCCAGCACGAGGACGGACTCTGGAAACACCATATATTTT
CDR3 length: 14
V gene: TRBV28
clone size: .
D gene: .
J gene: TRBJ1-3

CDR3 protein: CSASPAGAGANVLTF
CDR3 DNA: TGCAGTGCGAGTCCAGCGGGAGCTGGGGCCAACGTCCTGACTTTC
CDR3 length: 15
V gene: TRBV20-1
clone size: .
D gene: TRBD2
J gene: TRBJ2-6

CDR3 protein: CASSSLQGPTNEKLFF
CDR3 DNA: TGTGCCAGCAGTTCCCTACAGGGGCCAACTAATGAAAAACTGTTTTTT
CDR3 length: 16
V gene: TRBV28
clone size: .
D gene: TRBD1
J gene: TRBJ1-4

CDR3 protein: CASRGPWTGSGGANVLTF
CDR3 DNA: TGTGCCAGCAGAGGTCCTTGGACAGGGTCGGGTGGGGCCAACGTCCTGACTTTC
CDR3 length: 18
V gene: TRBV2
clone size: few
D gene: TRBD1
J gene: TRBJ2-6

CDR3 protein: CASSLTGVKNIQYF
CDR3 DNA: TGTGCCAGCAGCTTGACGGGAGTCAAAAACATTCAGTACTTC
CDR3 length: 14
V gene: TRBV5-8
clone size: .
D gene: .
J gene: TRBJ2-4

CDR3 protein: CASSSGGEQPQHF
CDR3 DNA: TGTGCCAGCAGTTCGGGGGGGGAACAGCCCCAGCATTTT
CDR3 length: 13
V gene: TRBV2
clone size: .
D gene: .
J gene: TRBJ1-5

CDR3 protein: CASPSGSYGKNIQYF
CDR3 DNA: TGTGCCAGCCCAAGCGGGAGCTATGGCAAAAACATTCAGTACTTC
CDR3 length: 15
V gene: TRBV3-1/TRBV3-2
clone size: .
D gene: TRBD2
J gene: TRBJ2-4

CDR3 protein: CASSLTAYGYTF
CDR3 DNA: TGTGCCAGCAGTTTAACGGCGTATGGCTACACCTTC
CDR3 length: 12
V gene: TRBV28
clone size: .
D gene: .
J gene: TRBJ1-2

CDR3 protein: CASIKQGVTEAFF
CDR3 DNA: TGTGCCAGCATCAAACAGGGGGTTACTGAAGCTTTCTTT
CDR3 length: 13
V gene: TRBV12-3/TRBV12-4
clone size: .
D gene: TRBD1
J gene: TRBJ1-1

CDR3 protein: CASSYPRGWGEKLFF
CDR3 DNA: TGTGCCAGCAGTTACCCGAGGGGGTGGGGTGAAAAACTGTTTTTT
CDR3 length: 15
V gene: TRBV6-2/TRBV6-3
clone size: .
D gene: .
J gene: TRBJ1-4

CDR3 protein: CASSLGGTNTGELFF
CDR3 DNA: TGTGCCAGCAGCTTAGGGGGGACGAACACCGGGGAGCTGTTTTTT
CDR3 length: 15
V gene: TRBV7-2
clone size: .
D gene: .
J gene: TRBJ2-2

CDR3 protein: CASSTPGQGNTEAFF
CDR3 DNA: TGCGCCAGCAGCACTCCGGGACAGGGGAACACTGAAGCTTTCTTT
CDR3 length: 15
V gene: TRBV5-1
clone size: .
D gene: TRBD1
J gene: TRBJ1-1

CDR3 protein: CSVVGARDLQTQYF
CDR3 DNA: TGCAGCGTTGTTGGGGCCAGGGACTTGCAGACCCAGTACTTC
CDR3 length: 14
V gene: TRBV29-1
clone size: .
D gene: .
J gene: TRBJ2-5

CDR3 protein: CASRGAQAVSGANVLTF
CDR3 DNA: TGTGCCAGCAGGGGGGCCCAAGCAGTATCTGGGGCCAACGTCCTGACTTTC
CDR3 length: 17
V gene: TRBV28
clone size: .
D gene: .
J gene: TRBJ2-6

CDR3 protein: CASSKRENRDRLYQPQHF
CDR3 DNA: TGTGCCAGCAGCAAAAGGGAAAACAGGGACCGGCTTTATCAGCCCCAGCATTTT
CDR3 length: 18
V gene: TRBV21-1
clone size: .
D gene: .
J gene: TRBJ1-5

CDR3 protein: CASSRKLANTGELFF
CDR3 DNA: TGTGCCAGCAGTCGAAAGCTAGCGAACACCGGGGAGCTGTTTTTT
CDR3 length: 15
V gene: TRBV28
clone size: .
D gene: .
J gene: TRBJ2-2

CDR3 protein: CASSASTGTSQFF
CDR3 DNA: TGTGCCAGCAGTGCCTCCACCGGGACTAGCCAGTTCTTC
CDR3 length: 13
V gene: TRBV6-6
clone size: once
D gene: TRBD2
J gene: TRBJ2-1

CDR3 protein: CASSRKQGLEVEQYF
CDR3 DNA: TGTGCCAGCAGCCGGAAACAGGGATTGGAAGTCGAGCAGTACTTC
CDR3 length: 15
V gene: TRBV11-2
clone size: .
D gene: .
J gene: TRBJ2-7